A selection of T cell receptor beta chains follows, all from one sample in a study of T cells in localized non-small cell lung cancer. Generated by immunoSEQ multiplex PCR, the TCRdb table keeps only in-frame clones and is missing some. The sample lists 2,600 or so clones; approximately 30% were seen once. The material sequenced was lung tumor tissue, taken before any cancer treatment. The receptors were sampled from a woman aged 40-70 years with stage I lung adenocarcinoma. Both conserved end residues are trimmed from each CDR3. Each record gives: V gene, J gene, CDR3 protein.

>TRBV18|TRBJ2-6
ASSPLGDSGANVLT
>TRBV11-3|TRBJ2-7
ASSASGTGYEQY
>TRBV28|TRBJ2-5
ASSLGLQETQY
>TRBV7-2|TRBJ2-1
ASSFGAIMEQF
>TRBV11-3|TRBJ2-1
ASSDTLVRGGMGEVEQF
>TRBV9|TRBJ1-5
ASSVEGINQPQH
>TRBV19|TRBJ2-5
ASSPRGTGRETQY
>TRBV11-3|TRBJ2-7
ASSFFTVGLSEQY
>TRBV6-8|TRBJ2-7
ASSYSQGTGRPY
>TRBV28|TRBJ2-7
ASSFSKVQEQY